The T cell receptor (beta chain) under discussion was sequenced for a study of cytomegalovirus exposure and HLA in healthy donors. PCR was performed using 60 Vbeta and 13 Jbeta primers. TCRdb's copy holds only in-frame clones and misses some; the assay was immunoSEQ multiplex PCR. This sample has around 69,000 clones, with roughly 70% found just once. The table lists this clone with a few counts. The CDR3 loop spans 12 amino acids. V lost 5 bases to trimming and J lost 5 bases, with 9 bases between them. CDR1 and CDR2 (germline): SGHKS, YYEKEE (reference sequence). The sequence came from a woman between 45 and 60 years old in good health and CMV-seropositive. V gene TRBV5-5 combines with J gene TRBJ2-3; D possibly corresponds to TRBD1 (6 bases). Sequencing was performed on PBMCs. The CDR3 is CASRLQGDTQYF. CDR3 sequence (DNA): TGTGCCAGCAGATTACAGGGAGATACGCAGTATTTT.